This T cell receptor (beta chain) is from a study of blood T cell repertoires in COVID-19 (dated by TCRdb to the early 2020s). For the study in its entirety: The collaborator samples originated in the United States, Italy and Spain and spanned the acute and convalescent phases of COVID-19. The prospective study material was composed of cDNA or gDNA derived from T cells, B-cell-depleted T cells, or PBMCs. Deeply sampled blood TCRbeta repertoires from subjects exposed to, actively infected with, or recovered from COVID-19 were included in the dataset. The repertoires were released in a freely available public database intended as a resource for research on the immune response to SARS-CoV-2. Samples came from the ongoing ImmuneRACE study (first 160 participants) plus 1,254 subjects from 6 global collaborators. The sample metadata nearly always contained a de-identified subject ID, COVID-19 status, age in years and sex. Where available, HLA class I and class II types were taken from metadata supplied by the sample provider and were not determined by assay-based typing.

This clone was detected a few times. Its cognate antigen has yet to be identified. Base qualities are not provided; no much larger clone lies one nucleotide away. Study-level results and caveats: How much clinical and demographic metadata was included differed by source and by participant, and the metadata was provided uncurated.

The cysteine opens and the phenylalanine closes a CDR3 of 15 amino acids. Of the read, only the CDR3 DNA is kept; its 45 bases are in frame from base 1. V sheds 1 base and J sheds 3 bases, leaving 13 bases between their ends. Per the germline V gene (reference sequence), WNHNN is the CDR1 and SYGVQD is the CDR2. One collaborating source in Seattle enrolled patients during active infection and followed them longitudinally through the course of disease. The collaborating institutions used their own protocols to collect whole blood in K2EDTA tubes. For TCRbeta analysis, collaborators shipped samples in one of three forms: frozen whole blood, isolated PBMCs, or DNA extracted from either of those sample types. The immunoSEQ Assay, a bias-controlled multiplex PCR, was used to amplify TCRbeta CDR3 regions from genomic DNA. In the source study's methods: Nucleated cell counts per sample were estimated from amplification of reference gene primers within the assay. To quantify the absolute abundance of each unique TCRbeta CDR3 rearrangement, sequence reads were collapsed and filtered. For each sample, productive Simpson clonality was calculated as the square root of Simpson's diversity index across productive rearrangements. TCRdb holds this immuneACCESS table with in-frame rearrangements only. Some clones are missing; in checked studies, unresolved V genes explain under half, and the rest has no known cause. V and J calls and clone size are given by that table; D and trimming were obtained from the DNA. The sample contains some 350,000 clones, about 89% of them found a single time. Clones ranked in the top ten supply under 4% of the sample.

The chain is encoded by TRBV10-1 joined to TRBJ2-7; the D gene remains uncertain. This TCR came from a woman under 40 with COVID-19, enrolled during active disease. Input material: peripheral blood. This receptor has the CDR3 CASSEFGSGIYEQYF. Here is the DNA: TGCGCCAGCAGTGAGTTTGGCTCGGGTATCTACGAGCAGTACTTC.